Shown below are 32 T cell receptor beta chains from a single sample sequenced in a study of T cells after yellow fever vaccination. TCRdb reprocessed the 5' RACE reads with MiXCR, giving one entry per CDR3 protein. Of a few hundred thousand distinct CDR3 sequences listed, under 25% are singletons. This specimen consisted of PBMCs, obtained 15 days after the yellow fever booster vaccination. The receptors originated from a man aged 30-40 years who received the YFV17D yellow fever vaccine.

In its sample, this clonotype was seen many times. The chain is built from TRBV7-2 and TRBJ1-1; perhaps TRBD1 as D (5 bases). CDR1 and CDR2 from the germline V gene are SGHTA and FQGNSA. V shed 7 bases and J shed 2 bases, with 14 bases lying between them. The CDR3 is 14 residues long. Written as DNA, the CDR3 is TGTGCCAGCAACCCCTCCAGGGAAAACACTGAAGCTTTCTTT. It is translated as CASNPSRENTEAFF.

This sequence joins TRBV27 and TRBJ2-7; perhaps TRBD2 as D (6 bases). There are 12 residues in the CDR3. The V end lost 5 bases, the J end lost 12 bases, and 17 bases lay between the germline ends. Germline V CDR1 and CDR2: MNHEY, SMNVEV (reference sequence). The CDR3 DNA reads as TGTGCCAGCAGTGCGGGTAGCCGGGGGTGGTACTTC. This translates into CASSAGSRGWYF.

This clonotype was counted only a few times. The CDR3 sequence is CASSLAGGGNTGELFF. The CDR3, as DNA: TGTGCCAGCAGCTTAGCTGGCGGGGGGAACACCGGGGAGCTGTTTTTT. The chain combines TRBV7-9 with TRBJ2-2, with TRBD2 matching over 7 bases. This CDR3 contains 16 residues. Germline lookup yields CDR1 SEHNR and CDR2 FQNEAQ (reference sequence). V was pared by 0 bases and J by 1 base, with 2 bases of the junction left unmatched.

The V call is TRBV25-1, the J call TRBJ2-1; no definite D call. This CDR3 has 11 residues. Germline V gene sequence: CDR1 MGHDK, CDR2 SYGVNS. Trimming stripped 6 bases from V and 10 bases from J, with 10 bases between. CDR3 sequence: CASSRGQEQFF. The CDR3 DNA reads TGTGCCAGCAGCCGAGGTCAAGAGCAGTTCTTC.

The chain employs TRBV28 and TRBJ2-1; D may match TRBD1 or TRBD2 (5 bases each). CDR1 and CDR2 from the germline V gene are MDHEN and SYDVKM. CDR3 length equals 16 residues. Trimming took 5 bases from V and 0 from J, leaving 14 bases between them. The CDR3 bases are TGTGCCAGCAGTGGGGCCGGGGCCGGCTCCTACAATGAGCAGTTCTTC. Translated: CASSGAGAGSYNEQFF.

The chain combines TRBV10-3 with TRBJ2-1; D unclear. The germline CDR1 and CDR2 sequences are ENHRY and SYGVKD. The CDR3 runs to 13 residues. With 0 bases removed from V and 5 bases from J, the gap between germline ends came to 5 bases. The CDR3 DNA reads as TGTGCCATCAGTGAGTCGAGAGACAATGAGCAGTTCTTC. This translates into CAISESRDNEQFF.

This clonotype appeared a few times. The chain carries TRBV28 and TRBJ1-5; possibly TRBD1 for D (5 bases). Trimming removed 7 bases at V and 0 bases at J, with 10 bases between. This CDR3 contains 14 residues. The V gene's germline CDR1 is MDHEN and CDR2 SYDVKM. The CDR3 sequence: CASTNQGSNQPQHF. CDR3 DNA sequence: TGTGCCAGCACGAACCAGGGTAGCAATCAGCCCCAGCATTTT.

The rearrangement links TRBV3-1 to TRBJ1-2; D is perhaps TRBD1 (5 bases). This CDR3 contains 13 residues. The germline V gene encodes CDR1 LGHDT and CDR2 YNNKEL (reference sequence). V lost 0 bases and J lost 8, with 10 bases in between. CDR3 sequence reads: CASSQDRGPGYTF. The CDR3 coding sequence is TGTGCCAGCAGCCAAGATCGGGGCCCCGGCTACACCTTC.

The V call is TRBV23-1, the J call TRBJ2-7; D tentatively reads TRBD1 or TRBD2 (5 bases each). TRBV23-1 is recorded as an ORF, its role being uncertain. The CDR3 is made up of 10 amino acids. The V and J ends lost 4 bases and 13 bases respectively, with 11 bases between them. The CDR3 spells CASSLGDGYF. For the CDR3, the DNA is TGCGCCAGCAGTCTGGGGGACGGATACTTC.

This clonotype was counted between two and nine times. The chain couples TRBV10-3 to TRBJ2-5; TRBD2 matches 13 bases. Germline trimming cut 11 bases from V and 3 bases from J; bases unmatched to any gene: 6. CDR3 length: 14 residues. The germline V gene encodes CDR1 ENHRY and CDR2 SYGVKD. The CDR3 is CASTSGREEETQYF. For the CDR3, the DNA is TGTGCCTCTACTAGCGGGAGGGAGGAAGAGACCCAGTACTTC.

This clonotype was seen once. J is TRBJ2-1 and V is TRBV5-4, with TRBD2 identical over 10 bases. CDR1 is SGHNT and CDR2 is YYREEE in the germline V gene (reference sequence). The CDR3 consists of 16 residues. V shed 10 bases and J 1 base; nucleotides not matched to a gene: 11. CDR3 sequence reads: CASSGLAGVSYNEQFF. The CDR3 DNA is TGTGCCTCCTCGGGGCTAGCGGGAGTATCCTACAATGAGCAGTTCTTC.

The genes are TRBV4-2 and TRBJ2-7, with 8 bases lining up with TRBD2. Germline V gene lookup returns CDR1 LGHNA and CDR2 YNFKEQ. This CDR3 comprises 16 residues. After removal of 0 bases from V and 5 bases from J, the junction contained 9 bases not matched to a gene. The CDR3 sequence: CASSQELGGRSHEQYF. For the CDR3, the DNA is TGTGCCAGCAGCCAAGAGTTAGGCGGGAGGTCCCACGAGCAGTACTTC.

V usage is TRBV25-1 and J usage is TRBJ1-6; 7 bases are a match to TRBD1. The CDR3 has 15 amino acids. Germline loops: CDR1 MGHDK, CDR2 SYGVNS. With V trimmed by 8 bases and J by 9 bases, 13 bases remained unmatched. The CDR3 DNA reads TGTGCCAGCGGCCTTACCCAGGGGGTCGGTTCACCCCTCCACTTT. It codes for CASGLTQGVGSPLHF.

This clonotype was seen ten or more times. The genes are TRBV5-1 and TRBJ1-1; D is perhaps TRBD1 (6 bases). Between the trimmed V and J ends, which lost 0 bases and 4 bases, there was a span of 13 bases. CDR3 length: 15 residues. CDR1 and CDR2 (germline): SGHRS, YFSETQ. The CDR3 loop is CASSLDKGGFTEAFF. The CDR3 region has the DNA TGCGCCAGCAGCTTGGATAAGGGGGGTTTCACTGAAGCTTTCTTT.

The table lists this clonotype with a few counts. The chain links TRBV5-5 to TRBJ2-2; no reliable D call. The CDR3 consists of 13 residues. V was pared by 1 base and J by 10 bases, with 11 bases between. Germline-derived CDR1 and CDR2 are SGHKS and YYEKEE (reference sequence). The CDR3 loop is CASSLSKTTELFF. As DNA, the CDR3 is TGTGCCAGCAGCTTGTCCAAGACGACGGAGCTGTTTTTT.

This clonotype was seen a few times. V is TRBV3-1 and J is TRBJ1-5; the D is unclear. Trimming left V 1 base short and J 0 bases short, with 4 bases between. The germline CDR1 and CDR2 sequences are LGHDT and YNNKEL (reference sequence). The CDR3 spans 14 residues. DNA for the CDR3: TGTGCCAGCAGCCAAGCCGCTAGCAATCAGCCCCAGCATTTT. Its protein product is CASSQAASNQPQHF.

This clonotype was observed a few times. The CDR3 here is CASSRTGLNQPQHF. The CDR3 region has the DNA TGTGCCAGCAGTCGTACAGGCCTCAATCAGCCCCAGCATTTT. The V call is TRBV12-3 or TRBV12-4, the J call TRBJ1-5; D possibly corresponds to TRBD1 (5 bases). This CDR3 has 14 amino acids. The V end lost 5 bases, the J end lost 3 bases, and 11 bases lay between the germline ends.

This chain joins TRBV6-5 and TRBJ2-5; TRBD2 matches at 8 bases. J gave up 3 bases and V 4 bases, and 7 bases lay outside the gene matches. The CDR3 contains 15 residues. Germline V gene data show CDR1 as MNHEY and CDR2 as SVGAGI. CDR3 sequence: CASSWGAGAEETQYF. For the CDR3, the DNA is TGTGCCAGCAGTTGGGGAGCGGGAGCTGAAGAGACCCAGTACTTC.

The V call is TRBV4-2, the J call TRBJ1-1, with a tentative D call TRBD1 (5 bases). V lost 0 bases to trimming and J lost 1 base, with 9 bases between them. CDR3 length: 15 residues. Germline lookup yields CDR1 LGHNA and CDR2 YNFKEQ. The CDR3 nucleotides are TGTGCCAGCAGCCAAGATACGGGGACGAACACTGAAGCTTTCTTT. Amino acids: CASSQDTGTNTEAFF.

The rearrangement links TRBV20-1 to TRBJ1-5; D call uncertain. The CDR3 runs 12 residues. Looked up from germline, CDR1 is DFQATT and CDR2 is SNEGSKA (reference sequence). V was cut by 4 bases and J by 6 bases, with 10 bases left in between. CDR3 DNA: TGCAGTGCTACCCCCACAAGTCAGCCCCAGCATTTT. Translation: CSATPTSQPQHF.

This chain uses TRBV20-1 with TRBJ1-5; D is perhaps TRBD1 (6 bases). Germline CDR1 reads DFQATT; CDR2 reads SNEGSKA (reference sequence). This CDR3 region has 14 residues. Trimming took off 6 bases at V and 4 bases at J, with 16 bases between the two ends. CDR3 in DNA: TGCAGTGCCCCCCGGACGGGGGCTAATCAGCCCCAGCATTTT. Amino acids: CSAPRTGANQPQHF.

The table lists this clonotype with a few counts. The rearrangement uses TRBV10-1 and TRBJ2-1, with D possibly matching TRBD2 (6 bases). The V and J ends lost 4 bases and 6 bases respectively, with 10 bases between them. Germline V gene sequence: CDR1 WNHNN, CDR2 SYGVQD (reference sequence). The CDR3 totals 13 residues. The CDR3 loop is CASSGYGGNEQFF. The DNA for the CDR3 is TGCGCCAGCAGTGGGTACGGGGGCAATGAGCAGTTCTTC.

Only a few counts were recorded for this clonotype. The chain is built from TRBV7-2 and TRBJ2-7; the match to TRBD1 covers 7 bases. Losses at the gene ends were 5 bases for V and 7 bases for J; bases not matched to a gene: 14. This CDR3 is built from 15 residues. Germline V CDR1 and CDR2: SGHTA, FQGNSA. The CDR3 is CASSPYRGPPPEQYF. CDR3 nucleotide sequence: TGTGCCAGCAGCCCTTACAGGGGACCCCCCCCGGAGCAGTACTTC.

This clonotype was seen more than once but under ten times. V usage is TRBV6-2 or TRBV6-3 and J usage is TRBJ2-3; D call uncertain. The CDR3 sequence is 12 residues long. Trimming took 1 base from V and 5 from J, leaving 4 bases between them. CDR1 and CDR2 (germline): MNHEY, SVGEGT. The CDR3 nucleotides are TGTGCCAGCAGTTACTGGGAAGATACGCAGTATTTT. It is translated as CASSYWEDTQYF.

This clonotype showed up many times. The chain carries TRBV7-2 and TRBJ2-1; weak D call: TRBD2 (5 bases). Trimming removed 4 bases from V and 7 bases from J, with 11 bases in between. The CDR3 contains 13 residues. From germline, CDR1 is SGHTA and CDR2 FQGNSA. For the CDR3, the DNA is TGTGCCAGCAGCTCCTATTCGGGGAATGAGCAGTTCTTC. Protein: CASSSYSGNEQFF.

This clonotype was observed a handful of times. In DNA form, the CDR3 reads TGCGCCAGCAGCTCGGGACTAGCGGGAGAAGAGCAGTACTTC. Its protein is CASSSGLAGEEQYF. The rearrangement links TRBV5-1 to TRBJ2-7, with 14 bases matching TRBD2. Germline lookup yields CDR1 SGHRS and CDR2 YFSETQ. V was clipped by 3 bases and J by 7 bases; unmatched bases: 3. This CDR3 is 14 amino acids long.

The rearrangement uses TRBV7-2 and TRBJ2-1; D possibly corresponds to TRBD2 (6 bases). V was clipped by 5 bases and J by 12 bases, with 20 bases between them. Germline V gene sequence: CDR1 SGHTA, CDR2 FQGNSA. CDR3 size: 14 residues. The CDR3 nucleotides read TGTGCCAGCAGCCCCACCCCGACTAGAACAGGGCAGTTCTTC. Protein: CASSPTPTRTGQFF.

The chain uses TRBV6-5 and TRBJ2-1; the D is unclear. The CDR3 covers 14 residues. V was shortened by 0 bases and J by 7 bases, with 10 bases between the two germline ends. CDR1 and CDR2 (germline): MNHEY, SVGAGI. CDR3 sequence (DNA): TGTGCCAGCAGTTACTCCGGTCCACGTAATGAGCAGTTCTTC. This gives the protein CASSYSGPRNEQFF.

The DNA for the CDR3 is TGTGCCAGCAGCCAAAGACGGAGGGGAGAGACCCAGTACTTC. Translation gives CASSQRRRGETQYF. J is TRBJ2-5 and V is TRBV3-1; D might be TRBD2 (6 bases). V gave up 2 bases and J gave up 4 bases, with 11 bases separating them. There are 14 residues in the CDR3. CDR1 is LGHDT, CDR2 YNNKEL, per germline (reference sequence).

The V and J genes are TRBV29-1 and TRBJ2-5, with a possible D match to TRBD2 (6 bases). From germline, CDR1 is SQVTM and CDR2 ANQGSEA. Trimming left V 3 bases short and J 1 base short, with 15 bases between. This CDR3 has 15 amino acids. The CDR3 DNA sequence: TGCAGCGTTGAGGGAGGCGGACCCATCCAAGAGACCCAGTACTTC. Translated, it gives CSVEGGGPIQETQYF.

This clonotype was observed a few times. This sequence joins TRBV15 and TRBJ2-7; 12 bases are shared with TRBD2. The V gene end was trimmed by 2 bases and the J gene end by 3 bases; junction bases not matched to a gene: 2. The CDR3 runs to 15 residues. Germline CDR1 and CDR2: LNHNV and YYDKDF (reference sequence). In nucleotides, the CDR3 is TGTGCCACCAGCAGAACGACTAGCGGGGGCTACGAGCAGTACTTC. It translates to CATSRTTSGGYEQYF.

V and J are TRBV7-9 and TRBJ2-5, with 7 bases that match TRBD1. Germline trimming cut 0 bases from V and 1 base from J; bases unmatched to any gene: 8. The CDR3 consists of 17 residues. Germline assignment: CDR1 SEHNR and CDR2 FQNEAQ (reference sequence). CDR3 in DNA: TGTGCCAGCAGCTTAGCGTCGACTCGGGACAGCCAAGAGACCCAGTACTTC. Protein product: CASSLASTRDSQETQYF.